This passage covers 21 T cell receptor beta chains from one sample sequenced in a study of T cells in Graves' hyperthyroidism and ophthalmopathy. The source material, RNA transcripts, was used to amplify TCR beta CDR3 regions. HTBI primers were the set used in a first-round RT-PCR of the TCR CDR3. MiXCR, applied by TCRdb to the multiplex PCR reads, yields one record per CDR3 protein. There are 350,000 or so distinct CDR3 sequences in the sample; around a sixth occur only once, and under 55% lies in the top ten. What was sequenced was blood. Source of these receptors: a woman aged 50 to 60 with Graves' hyperthyroidism.

This clonotype was detected ten times or more. This chain links TRBV28 with TRBJ2-1; 9 bases are shared with TRBD2. The CDR3 consists of 17 residues. Trimming cost V 8 bases and J 0 bases; bases outside gene matches: 11. In germline, CDR1 is MDHEN, CDR2 SYDVKM. The CDR3 bases are TGTGCCAGCGGGGCTAGCGGGAACCCACGCTCCTACAATGAGCAGTTCTTC. It translates to CASGASGNPRSYNEQFF.

This clonotype appeared a few times. The rearrangement uses TRBV3-1 and TRBJ1-3; no clear D gene. The V and J ends lost 0 bases and 0 bases respectively, with 6 bases between them. This CDR3 is 15 amino acids long. Germline V lookup: CDR1 LGHDT, CDR2 YNNKEL (reference sequence). CDR3 in DNA: TGTGCCAGCAGCCAAGACCCGAACTCTGGAAACACCATATATTTT. It translates to CASSQDPNSGNTIYF.

This clonotype has more than one count but fewer than ten. V and J are TRBV7-2 and TRBJ2-7; D ambiguous. The V end was cut by 2 bases, the J end by 2 bases, with 10 bases between. The CDR3 totals 14 residues. Germline CDR1 SGHTA, CDR2 FQGNSA. CDR3 sequence (DNA): TGTGCCAGCAGCTTAATCGCTAGTCCCTACGAGCAGTACTTC. Its protein product is CASSLIASPYEQYF.

V usage is TRBV11-1 and J usage is TRBJ1-3; D gene uncertain. The germline CDR1 and CDR2 sequences are SGHAT and FQDESV (reference sequence). The CDR3 has 16 residues. Trimming removed 2 bases from V and 0 bases from J, with 11 bases in between. The CDR3 loop is CASSLLRESSGNTIYF. The CDR3 DNA reads TGTGCCAGCAGCTTATTGAGGGAAAGCTCTGGAAACACCATATATTTT.

The V and J genes are TRBV9 and TRBJ2-5; no firm D call. The CDR3 has 16 residues. CDR1 SGDLS and CDR2 YYNGEE come from the germline V gene. The V end lost 0 bases, the J end lost 0 bases, and 12 bases lay between the germline ends. CDR3 residues: CASSVGANTNQETQYF. CDR3 in DNA: TGTGCCAGCAGCGTAGGGGCAAATACAAACCAAGAGACCCAGTACTTC.

This clonotype has just a few counts. The genes are TRBV12-3 or TRBV12-4 and TRBJ1-3, with D uncertain. V lost 3 bases and J 3 bases, leaving 12 bases between the germline ends. The CDR3 contains 15 residues. The CDR3 nucleotides read TGTGCCAGCAGTTTTTCGGTGGGTCGTGGAAACACCATATATTTT. Its translation: CASSFSVGRGNTIYF.

V is TRBV4-2 and J is TRBJ2-7; D might be TRBD2 (5 bases). Germline V gene lookup returns CDR1 LGHNA and CDR2 YNFKEQ. The CDR3 contains 14 residues. Deletions cut 4 bases from V and 2 bases from J, with 12 bases between. In DNA, the CDR3 is TGTGCCAGCAGCCCAGTAGCGTCAGCCTACGAGCAGTACTTC. This translates into CASSPVASAYEQYF.

The rearrangement links TRBV5-1 to TRBJ1-4; no clear D. Looked up from germline, CDR1 is SGHRS and CDR2 is YFSETQ. Trimming pared 1 base from V and 5 bases from J, leaving 12 bases between. This CDR3 spans 15 amino acids. The CDR3 loop is CASSLLGAGNEKLFF. The CDR3 coding sequence is TGCGCCAGCAGCTTGCTGGGCGCCGGGAATGAAAAACTGTTTTTT. Looking up the rest from reference TRBV5-1 and TRBJ1-4 gives the full variable domain: KAGVTQTPRYLIKTRGQQVTLSCSPISGHRSVSWYQQTPGQGLQFLFEYFSETQRNKGNFPGRFSGRQFSNSRSEMNVSTLELGDSALYLCASSLLGAGNEKLFFGSGTQLSVL.

This rearrangement joins TRBV5-1 to TRBJ1-1; D is undetermined. The germline V gene has CDR1 SGHRS and CDR2 YFSETQ. The CDR3 consists of 14 residues. Trimming took off 3 bases at V and 10 bases at J, with 19 bases between the two ends. The CDR3 region has the DNA TGCGCCAGCAGCTCCGCGAAAGGACGGTATCTAGCTTTCTTT. Translation gives CASSSAKGRYLAFF. The full variable domain, with the rest looked up from reference TRBV5-1 and TRBJ1-1, is KAGVTQTPRYLIKTRGQQVTLSCSPISGHRSVSWYQQTPGQGLQFLFEYFSETQRNKGNFPGRFSGRQFSNSRSEMNVSTLELGDSALYLCASSSAKGRYLAFFGQGTRLTVV.

This sequence joins TRBV20-1 and TRBJ2-3; D gene uncertain. V lost 6 bases to trimming and J lost 2 bases, with 6 bases between them. Germline assignment: CDR1 DFQATT and CDR2 SNEGSKA (reference sequence). CDR3 length equals 11 residues. The CDR3 sequence: CSARYTDTQYF. CDR3 coding DNA: TGCAGTGCCAGATACACAGATACGCAGTATTTT.

With regard to this clonotype: Possible read error: a much larger clone is one base away. The gene calls are TRBV12-3 or TRBV12-4 and TRBJ2-7; perhaps TRBD2 as D (6 bases). This CDR3 is built from 12 residues. The V and J ends lost 3 bases and 5 bases respectively, with 8 bases between them. DNA for the CDR3: TGTGCCAGCAGTTTTGGGGGGAACGAGCAGTACTTC. This codes for CASSFGGNEQYF.

This sequence joins TRBV4-1 and TRBJ1-6; TRBD1 is a possible D gene (5 bases). Between the trimmed V and J ends, which lost 1 base and 8 bases, there was a span of 12 bases. Germline lookup yields CDR1 MGHRA and CDR2 YSYEKL. This CDR3 is built from 15 residues. The CDR3 DNA reads TGCGCCAGCAGCCAAGCCGACAGAGATGATTCACCCCTCCACTTT. Protein: CASSQADRDDSPLHF.

This clonotype was observed a few times. The CDR3 reads CASSSPYRGEQFF. CDR3 coding DNA: TGTGCCAGCAGCTCCCCTTACCGTGGTGAGCAGTTCTTC. The V and J genes are TRBV7-8 and TRBJ2-1; no firm D call. The CDR3 has 13 amino acids. Germline V gene lookup returns CDR1 SGHVS and CDR2 FQNEAQ. The ends were cut back, 4 bases at V and 9 bases at J, with 13 bases in the middle. Supplemented by reference TRBV7-8 and TRBJ2-1, the full variable domain reads GAGVSQSPRYKVAKRGQDVALRCDPISGHVSLFWYQQALGQGPEFLTYFQNEAQLDKSGLPSDRFFAERPEGSVSTLKIQRTQQEDSAVYLCASSSPYRGEQFFGPGTRLTVL.

This clonotype was counted only a few times. The genes are TRBV7-9 and TRBJ2-3, with D perhaps TRBD1 (6 bases). The CDR3 extends over 15 amino acids. Germline V lookup: CDR1 SEHNR, CDR2 FQNEAQ (reference sequence). Deletions cut 5 bases from V and 2 bases from J, with 14 bases between. The CDR3 reads CASSPPQGNTDTQYF. CDR3 nucleotide sequence: TGTGCCAGCAGCCCACCACAGGGAAACACAGATACGCAGTATTTT.

The CDR3 region is CASSQARGGERDEQFF. CDR3 coding DNA: TGCGCCAGCAGCCAAGCGAGGGGCGGGGAGAGGGATGAGCAGTTCTTC. This sequence joins TRBV4-1 and TRBJ2-1; the D gene is possibly TRBD2 (6 bases). Trimming cost V 1 base and J 8 bases, with 18 bases left between them. Germline CDR1 MGHRA, CDR2 YSYEKL. The length of the CDR3 is 16 residues.

The chain combines TRBV5-6 with TRBJ2-2, with D perhaps being TRBD1 or TRBD2 (5 bases each). The V gene's germline CDR1 is SGHDT and CDR2 YYEEEE. This CDR3 contains 14 residues. With 1 base removed from V and 3 bases from J, the gap between germline ends came to 7 bases. The CDR3 here is CASSLRGDTGELFF. The CDR3 DNA sequence: TGTGCCAGCAGCTTGCGAGGGGACACCGGGGAGCTGTTTTTT. Variable domain in full (rest from reference TRBV5-6 and TRBJ2-2): DAGVTQSPTHLIKTRGQQVTLRCSPKSGHDTVSWYQQALGQGPQFIFQYYEEEERQRGNFPDRFSGHQFPNYSSELNVNALLLGDSALYLCASSLRGDTGELFFGEGSRLTVL.

This clonotype has more than one count but fewer than ten. The genes are TRBV29-1 and TRBJ1-5, with D possibly TRBD1 on 6 matching bases. The germline CDR1 and CDR2 sequences are SQVTM and ANQGSEA. V lost 6 bases and J 4 bases, leaving 13 bases between the germline ends. The CDR3 is 13 amino acids. The CDR3 loop reads CSVGLGANQPQHF. The CDR3, as DNA: TGCAGCGTAGGACTGGGGGCAAATCAGCCCCAGCATTTT.

The gene calls are TRBV6-1 and TRBJ2-7, with TRBD2 matching 9 bases. Losses at the gene ends were 7 bases for V and 2 bases for J; bases not matched to a gene: 6. CDR1 and CDR2 (germline): MNHNS, SASEGT. The CDR3 sequence is 14 residues long. CDR3 sequence: CASTAAGGAYEQYF. The CDR3 DNA sequence: TGTGCCAGCACTGCAGCGGGAGGAGCCTACGAGCAGTACTTC.

This clonotype occurred a few times. J is TRBJ2-7 and V is TRBV3-1, with a possible D match to TRBD1 (5 bases). In germline, CDR1 is LGHDT, CDR2 YNNKEL (reference sequence). The CDR3 is 15 residues long. Trimming shortened V by 1 base and J by 2 bases, and 12 bases separated the two germline ends. CDR3 in DNA: TGTGCCAGCAGCCAAGTTCCACAGGAAACCTACGAGCAGTACGTC. Amino acid sequence: CASSQVPQETYEQYV.

This clonotype was detected many times. The chain links TRBV7-6 to TRBJ2-7; 9 bases are shared with TRBD2. J gave up 4 bases and V 4 bases, and 8 bases lay outside the gene matches. This CDR3 spans 15 amino acids. Germline assignment: CDR1 SGHVS and CDR2 FNYEAQ. CDR3 residues: CASSYRLAGEYEQYF. The DNA for the CDR3 is TGTGCCAGCAGCTACCGGTTAGCGGGAGAATACGAGCAGTACTTC. Using reference TRBV7-6 and TRBJ2-7 for the parts outside the CDR3, the full variable domain is GAGVSQSPRYKVTKRGQDVALRCDPISGHVSLYWYRQALGQGPEFLTYFNYEAQQDKSGLPNDRFSAERPEGSISTLTIQRTEQRDSAMYRCASSYRLAGEYEQYFGPGTRLTVT.

At least ten counts were recorded for this clonotype. Here the CDR3 reads CASRGTGITEQFF. For the CDR3, the DNA is TGTGCCAGCAGGGGGACAGGGATTACTGAGCAGTTCTTC. The chain joins TRBV6-1 to TRBJ2-1; 9 bases are shared with TRBD1. The CDR3 is made up of 13 amino acids. Germline CDR1 and CDR2: MNHNS and SASEGT. After removal of 6 bases from V and 9 bases from J, the junction contained 6 bases not matched to a gene.